Listed here are 30 T cell receptor beta chains from one sample, sequenced in a study of identical twins. TCRdb recomputed calls from the 5' RACE reads with MiXCR, one row per CDR3 protein. The sample records 300,000 to 400,000 distinct CDR3 sequences, 10% to 15% being singletons. These same data were also listed under a study on yellow fever vaccine responses in identical twins.

Material for sequencing was CD8+ T cells sorted from blood. The receptors were sampled from a woman under 30 in good health.

Only a few counts were recorded for this clonotype. The chain recombines TRBV7-6 with TRBJ2-5, with D possibly TRBD2 on 6 matching bases. CDR1 SGHVS and CDR2 FNYEAQ come from the germline V gene. The V end was cut by 5 bases, the J end by 0 bases, with 16 bases between. This CDR3 has 16 amino acids. The CDR3 nucleotides are TGTGCCAGCAGCACTACCCGGGGGTATAACCAAGAGACCCAGTACTTC. Protein: CASSTTRGYNQETQYF.

This clonotype was seen a single time. The V gene is TRBV28, the J gene TRBJ1-5; TRBD1 is a possible D gene (6 bases). Trimming removed 5 bases from V and 6 bases from J, with 11 bases in between. Germline V lookup: CDR1 MDHEN, CDR2 SYDVKM. The CDR3 has 13 residues. The CDR3 spells CASSQGLSQPQHF. The CDR3 DNA is TGTGCCAGCAGTCAGGGGCTGAGTCAGCCCCAGCATTTT. The whole variable domain, remainder taken from reference TRBV28 and TRBJ1-5, is DVKVTQSSRYLVKRTGEKVFLECVQDMDHENMFWYRQDPGLGLRLIYFSYDVKMKEKGDIPEGYSVSREKKERFSLILESASTNQTSMYLCASSQGLSQPQHFGDGTRLSIL.

This clonotype was counted only a few times. This sequence joins TRBV14 and TRBJ1-2; D not resolved. Germline V gene data show CDR1 as SGHDN and CDR2 as FVKESK. V lost 3 bases and J lost 5, with 19 bases in between. The CDR3 runs to 16 residues. CDR3: CASSHLGSSGEYGYTF. For the CDR3, the DNA is TGTGCCAGCAGCCATCTGGGTTCTAGTGGAGAATATGGCTACACCTTC.

This clonotype was picked up a small number of times. The gene calls are TRBV7-8 and TRBJ2-6; no definite D call. Per the germline V gene, CDR1 is SGHVS and CDR2 is FQNEAQ. The CDR3 has 19 residues. Trimming cost V 1 base and J 0 bases, with 16 bases left between them. Here the CDR3 reads CASSLVGRRYLSGANVLTF. CDR3 DNA sequence: TGTGCCAGCAGCTTAGTAGGTCGCCGCTACCTCTCTGGGGCCAACGTCCTGACTTTC. Supplemented by reference TRBV7-8 and TRBJ2-6, the full variable domain reads GAGVSQSPRYKVAKRGQDVALRCDPISGHVSLFWYQQALGQGPEFLTYFQNEAQLDKSGLPSDRFFAERPEGSVSTLKIQRTQQEDSAVYLCASSLVGRRYLSGANVLTFGAGSRLTVL.

The chain uses TRBV6-6 and TRBJ2-7; D unclear. Germline CDR1 is MNHNY and CDR2 is SVGAGI (reference sequence). The CDR3 loop spans 11 amino acids. V was cut by 9 bases and J by 3 bases, with 9 bases left in between. The chain's CDR3 is CARAKIYEQYV. Here the CDR3 DNA reads TGTGCCAGAGCGAAGATCTACGAGCAGTACGTC.

CDR3 protein: CASSESSGRADEQFF. The CDR3 DNA reads TGTGCCAGCAGTGAATCTAGCGGGAGGGCCGATGAGCAGTTCTTC. The gene calls are TRBV2 and TRBJ2-1, with 12 bases fitting TRBD2. The V gene end was trimmed by 2 bases and the J gene end by 8 bases; junction bases not matched to a gene: 4. Per germline, CDR1 SNHLY and CDR2 FYNNEI. This CDR3 is 15 amino acids long.

Only a few counts were recorded for this clonotype. The chain combines TRBV4-1 with TRBJ2-1, with a weak D call TRBD2 (5 bases). This CDR3 has 13 amino acids. Germline lookup yields CDR1 MGHRA and CDR2 YSYEKL. V was clipped by 4 bases and J by 10 bases, with 14 bases between them. The CDR3 nucleotides are TGCGCCAGCAGCCGCCAAACGTCGGGGGAGCAGTTCTTC. It specifies CASSRQTSGEQFF.

The sample holds a few counts of this clonotype. The chain couples TRBV2 to TRBJ2-3; 10 bases are a match to TRBD2. CDR3 length equals 21 residues. Germline-derived CDR1 and CDR2 are SNHLY and FYNNEI. The J segment lost 4 bases and the V segment lost 3 bases, leaving 22 bases of the junction unmatched. For the CDR3, the DNA is TGTGCCAGCAGTGATCTACCCCTCGGACAGACTAGCGGGCGGCTACCAGATACGCAGTATTTT. Amino acids: CASSDLPLGQTSGRLPDTQYF. Using reference TRBV2 and TRBJ2-3 for the parts outside the CDR3, the full variable domain is EPEVTQTPSHQVTQMGQEVILRCVPISNHLYFYWYRQILGQKVEFLVSFYNNEISEKSEIFDDQFSVERPDGSNFTLKIRSTKLEDSAMYFCASSDLPLGQTSGRLPDTQYFGPGTRLTVL.

The chain employs TRBV5-6 and TRBJ2-7, with D possibly being TRBD2 (5 bases). In germline, CDR1 is SGHDT, CDR2 YYEEEE. The CDR3 totals 16 residues. Trimming stripped 3 bases from V and 0 bases from J, with 16 bases between. CDR3 amino acids: CASSWGVAASSYEQYV. The CDR3 DNA reads TGTGCCAGCAGCTGGGGAGTGGCCGCGAGCTCCTACGAGCAGTACGTC.

The genes are TRBV7-6 and TRBJ2-5; D gene unclear. V gave up 5 bases and J gave up 2 bases, with 18 bases separating them. This CDR3 comprises 16 residues. Germline CDR1 reads SGHVS; CDR2 reads FNYEAQ. This chain's CDR3 is CASSARLGIQQETQYF. The CDR3 nucleotides read TGTGCCAGCAGCGCCCGCCTGGGGATACAGCAAGAGACCCAGTACTTC.

This clonotype was seen more than once but under ten times. The gene calls are TRBV7-8 and TRBJ1-1; no clear D. CDR3 size: 13 residues. V lost 5 bases and J 1 base, leaving 8 bases between the germline ends. Germline CDR1 and CDR2: SGHVS and FQNEAQ. The CDR3 region has the DNA TGTGCCAGCAGCGAAAAAAGGAACACTGAAGCTTTCTTT. Its protein is CASSEKRNTEAFF.

The rearrangement uses TRBV5-1 and TRBJ2-2; tentatively, D is TRBD1 (5 bases). The ends were cut back, 6 bases at V and 6 bases at J, with 15 bases in the middle. The CDR3 spans 14 residues. The germline V gene has CDR1 SGHRS and CDR2 YFSETQ. The CDR3 sequence: CASIAGFSSGELFF. CDR3 bases: TGCGCCAGCATTGCAGGGTTTAGCTCCGGGGAGCTGTTTTTT.

This clonotype was seen at least ten times. The chain joins TRBV28 to TRBJ2-7; D possibly corresponds to TRBD2 (5 bases). Between the trimmed V and J ends, which lost 4 bases and 4 bases, there was a span of 8 bases. Germline V gene sequence: CDR1 MDHEN, CDR2 SYDVKM. This CDR3 comprises 12 residues. The CDR3 nucleotides are TGTGCCAGCAGTTACCCGGGGTACGAGCAGTACTTC. Translation: CASSYPGYEQYF.

This clonotype was seen more than once but under ten times. V gene TRBV6-2 or TRBV6-3 combines with J gene TRBJ2-5, with TRBD2 matching 11 bases. Trimming removed 5 bases from V and 5 bases from J; junction bases left unmatched: 10. Looked up from germline, CDR1 is MNHEY and CDR2 is SVGEGT. The CDR3 extends over 16 amino acids. In DNA form, the CDR3 reads TGTGCCAGCAGTCAAACTAGCGGGGGTCCGAGGGAGACCCAGTACTTC. Translated: CASSQTSGGPRETQYF.

This clonotype was recorded at least ten times. The V gene is TRBV5-1, the J gene TRBJ2-3; maybe TRBD2 (6 bases). The V gene lost 0 bases and the J gene lost 2 bases, with 16 bases spanning the gap. The CDR3 contains 17 residues. Germline CDR1 reads SGHRS; CDR2 reads YFSETQ. The chain's CDR3 is CASSLVPGTRSTDTQYF. For the CDR3, the DNA is TGCGCCAGCAGCTTGGTCCCCGGGACTCGTTCCACAGATACGCAGTATTTT.

The chain joins TRBV7-9 to TRBJ2-7; 8 bases are shared with TRBD1. The CDR3 consists of 15 residues. V lost 5 bases to trimming and J lost 2 bases; unmatched junction nucleotides: 8. Germline CDR1 and CDR2: SEHNR and FQNEAQ (reference sequence). The CDR3 bases are TGTGCCAGCAGCCCTCCCGACAGGGGAGCCTACGAGCAGTACTTC. Protein: CASSPPDRGAYEQYF. The whole variable domain, remainder taken from reference TRBV7-9 and TRBJ2-7, is DTGVSQNPRHKITKRGQNVTFRCDPISEHNRLYWYRQTLGQGPEFLTYFQNEAQLEKSRLLSDRFSAERPKGSFSTLEIQRTEQGDSAMYLCASSPPDRGAYEQYFGPGTRLTVT.

The V and J genes are TRBV2 and TRBJ1-4; no definite D call. The V end was cut by 3 bases, the J end by 0 bases, with 14 bases between. Per germline, CDR1 SNHLY and CDR2 FYNNEI. The CDR3 is 17 residues long. Here the CDR3 reads CASSESVVSTTNEKLFF. In DNA form, the CDR3 reads TGTGCCAGCAGTGAGTCGGTAGTTTCGACAACTAATGAAAAACTGTTTTTT.

This clonotype was counted only a few times. The chain combines TRBV6-5 with TRBJ2-3, with D tentatively TRBD2 (6 bases). Looked up from germline, CDR1 is MNHEY and CDR2 is SVGAGI. The CDR3 contains 15 residues. V was pared by 2 bases and J by 3 bases, with 12 bases between. CDR3 DNA sequence: TGTGCCAGCAGTTACCGGGGGAAAGGTACAGATACGCAGTATTTT. Its translation is CASSYRGKGTDTQYF.

The rearrangement uses TRBV19 and TRBJ1-1; possible D gene TRBD1, 5 bases. This CDR3 has 13 amino acids. Trimming left V 10 bases short and J 3 bases short, with 15 bases between. The V gene's germline CDR1 is LNHDA and CDR2 SQIVND (reference sequence). The CDR3 loop reads CATSWGVHTEAFF. CDR3 DNA sequence: TGTGCCACCTCATGGGGGGTTCACACTGAAGCTTTCTTT.

The rearrangement joins TRBV7-3 to TRBJ2-1; TRBD2 matches 8 bases. With V trimmed by 2 bases and J by 8 bases, 17 bases remained unmatched. The CDR3 has 18 amino acids. Germline CDR1 SGHTA, CDR2 FQGTGA. The CDR3: CASSLGATSGRRGDEQFF. The CDR3 DNA reads TGTGCCAGCAGCTTAGGAGCTACTAGCGGTCGCAGAGGTGATGAGCAGTTCTTC.

V usage is TRBV15 and J usage is TRBJ2-1; TRBD2 matches 11 bases. From germline, CDR1 is LNHNV and CDR2 YYDKDF (reference sequence). The CDR3 is 20 amino acids. V lost 4 bases to trimming and J lost 0 bases; unmatched junction nucleotides: 14. The CDR3 sequence is CATSTTPGLAEGVSYNEQFF. The CDR3 coding sequence is TGTGCCACCAGCACGACACCGGGACTAGCGGAGGGGGTCTCCTACAATGAGCAGTTCTTC. The variable domain in full, completed from reference TRBV15 and TRBJ2-1, reads DAMVIQNPRYQVTQFGKPVTLSCSQTLNHNVMYWYQQKSSQAPKLLFHYYDKDFNNEADTPDNFQSRRPNTSFCFLDIRSPGLGDTAMYLCATSTTPGLAEGVSYNEQFFGPGTRLTVL.

This clonotype was observed a handful of times. This chain uses TRBV12-3 or TRBV12-4 with TRBJ2-7; TRBD2 matches at 7 bases. The CDR3 is made up of 13 amino acids. V lost 5 bases, J lost 3 bases, and 4 bases stayed unmatched. The CDR3 sequence: CASSPSGYYEQYF. The CDR3 DNA sequence: TGTGCCAGCAGTCCTAGCGGATACTACGAGCAGTACTTC.

This chain uses TRBV6-5 with TRBJ2-5; 9 bases align to TRBD2. From germline, CDR1 is MNHEY and CDR2 SVGAGI. Trimming at V came to 2 bases and at J to 5 bases, leaving 6 bases not matched to a gene. This CDR3 spans 15 amino acids. CDR3 in amino acids: CASSYGGGAGETQYF. CDR3 in DNA: TGTGCCAGCAGTTACGGCGGGGGGGCCGGGGAGACCCAGTACTTC.

This clonotype has at least ten counts. The chain is built from TRBV6-5 and TRBJ2-1, with D unresolved. From germline, CDR1 is MNHEY and CDR2 SVGAGI. The germline V and J ends were trimmed by 2 bases and 0 bases, with 8 bases remaining between them. The CDR3 loop spans 15 amino acids. The CDR3 sequence: CASSYDPSSYNEQFF. The CDR3 DNA reads as TGTGCCAGCAGTTACGATCCGAGCTCCTACAATGAGCAGTTCTTC.

In its sample, this clonotype was seen a few times. The chain recombines TRBV7-6 with TRBJ2-2, with TRBD2 matching over 9 bases. Germline values: CDR1 SGHVS, CDR2 FNYEAQ. The ends lost 3 bases at V and 7 bases at J; junction bases unmatched: 6. The CDR3 covers 15 residues. The CDR3 coding sequence is TGTGCCAGCAGCTTCAAACTAGCGGGCGGCGGGGAGCTGTTTTTT. It is translated as CASSFKLAGGGELFF.

This chain joins TRBV5-1 and TRBJ2-1, with 13 bases identical to TRBD2. The junction had 4 bases not matched to a gene; V was cut back by 2 bases and J by 8 bases. The CDR3 length is 15 residues. Germline V lookup: CDR1 SGHRS, CDR2 YFSETQ. The CDR3 sequence: CASSLGLAGAHEQFF. CDR3 nucleotides: TGCGCCAGCAGCTTAGGACTAGCGGGAGCTCATGAGCAGTTCTTC.

Many counts were recorded for this clonotype. V gene TRBV12-3 or TRBV12-4 combines with J gene TRBJ2-2; 7 nucleotides align to TRBD1. The CDR3 length is 15 residues. V lost 4 bases to trimming and J lost 4 bases; unmatched junction nucleotides: 6. The chain's CDR3 is CASSSLDRATGELFF. The CDR3 DNA sequence: TGTGCCAGCAGTTCCTTAGACAGGGCCACCGGGGAGCTGTTTTTT.

This clonotype was counted between two and nine times. J is TRBJ2-1 and V is TRBV29-1; TRBD1 aligns across 10 bases. V was clipped by 3 bases and J by 8 bases; unmatched bases: 10. The CDR3 runs to 15 residues. The germline gives CDR1 SQVTM, CDR2 ANQGSEA. The CDR3 loop reads CSVEVWGQGFYEQFF. The DNA of the CDR3 is TGCAGCGTTGAGGTTTGGGGACAGGGGTTCTATGAGCAGTTCTTC.

This clonotype was observed a few times. J is TRBJ1-2 and V is TRBV4-1; TRBD1 matches 9 bases. The CDR3 totals 15 residues. Per germline, CDR1 MGHRA and CDR2 YSYEKL. Trimming at V came to 1 base and at J to 6 bases, leaving 6 bases not matched to a gene. The CDR3 loop reads CASSQAPDRGNGYTF. In nucleotides, the CDR3 is TGCGCCAGCAGCCAAGCACCTGACAGGGGGAATGGCTACACCTTC.

A few counts support this clonotype. The V call is TRBV4-1, the J call TRBJ1-1; D gene uncertain. The CDR3 runs 13 residues. Germline V gene data show CDR1 as MGHRA and CDR2 as YSYEKL. V dropped 4 bases and J dropped 0 bases, with 6 bases sitting between them. CDR3 coding DNA: TGCGCCAGCAGCCCCACAATGAACACTGAAGCTTTCTTT. This encodes CASSPTMNTEAFF.